Sequencing of this T cell receptor (beta chain) was carried out in a study of CD8+ T cells in alopecia areata. General study results and limits: An increase in clonality over normal scalp was evident in lesional scalp, especially alopecia totalis/universalis. Tissue-resident alphabeta T cells belonging to normal skin likewise get sequenced within scalp specimens. In patients, TCRs were shared less clearly than in mice, and HLA may possibly be involved.

The treatment: oral pan-JAK inhibitor, 5-10 mg twice daily. Separation by sorting yielded CD4+ and CD8+ T cells from PBMCs. RNA, once extracted, was reverse transcribed into cDNA for use as the sequencing template. This table comes from immunoSEQ multiplex PCR, and its TCRdb copy is limited to in-frame clones, with some not included. The sample has approximately 110,000 clones; roughly 55% are singletons. As concerns this clone: Antigen: not known.

V was pared by 2 bases and J by 2 bases, with 17 bases between. CDR3 length: 16 amino acids. Germline CDR1 is GTSNPN and CDR2 is SVGIG (reference sequence). This TCR was sampled from a human donor with alopecia areata. The chain has TRBV30 and TRBJ2-3; weak D call: TRBD1 (6 bases). Here the sequenced sample was CD8+ T cells sorted from blood, taken at week 24, from a patient treated with tofacitinib. The CDR3 protein is CAWSQEDEGVTDTQYF. As DNA, the CDR3 is TGTGCCTGGAGTCAAGAAGATGAGGGGGTCACAGATACGCAGTATTTT.